Listed here are 10 T cell receptor beta chains from one sample, sequenced in a study of early T cells in non-severe SARS-CoV-2 infection. Each CDR3 protein is one row after TCRdb ran MiXCR on the 5' RACE reads. The sample has roughly 30,000 distinct CDR3 sequences, about 6.6% seen once. Sequencing was performed on whole blood, taken at baseline. Receptor source: an adult who was a healthcare worker with PCR-confirmed SARS-CoV-2 infection or an uninfected control (not recorded which).

This clonotype was picked up many times. The chain joins TRBV7-8 to TRBJ2-5; the D gene is possibly TRBD2 (7 bases). V lost 7 bases and J 4 bases, leaving 19 bases between the germline ends. The CDR3 length is 15 residues. The V gene's germline CDR1 is SGHVS and CDR2 FQNEAQ. The CDR3, as DNA: TGTGCCAGCACGGGAAGTGGGGGGGCGAGAGAGACCCAGTACTTC. Translation gives CASTGSGGARETQYF.

This clonotype was counted ten times or more. This chain joins TRBV5-4 and TRBJ2-1; D is perhaps TRBD1 or TRBD2 (5 bases each). The CDR3 is 14 residues long. Germline V lookup: CDR1 SGHNT, CDR2 YYREEE (reference sequence). With 3 bases removed from V and 7 bases from J, the gap between germline ends came to 14 bases. The CDR3: CASSYRGPGNEQFF. As DNA, the CDR3 is TGTGCCAGCAGCTACCGGGGACCTGGGAATGAGCAGTTCTTC.

This clonotype was seen repeatedly, ten times or more. J is TRBJ2-7 and V is TRBV11-2; the D gene is possibly TRBD1 (6 bases). Per the germline V gene, CDR1 is SGHAT and CDR2 is FQNNGV. V lost 5 bases, J lost 3 bases, and 14 bases lay in between. The CDR3 contains 14 residues. CDR3 protein: CASSSGQLSYEQYF. The CDR3 DNA reads as TGTGCCAGCAGCAGCGGACAGCTGAGCTACGAGCAGTACTTC.

In this sample, this clonotype turned up many times. The chain combines TRBV11-2 with TRBJ2-3; D possibly corresponds to TRBD1 (6 bases). CDR3 length: 18 residues. Trimming removed 2 bases at V and 0 bases at J, with 18 bases between. CDR1 SGHAT and CDR2 FQNNGV come from the germline V gene. In nucleotides, the CDR3 is TGTGCCAGCAGCTTAACTTTACAACAGGGTTCCAGCACAGATACGCAGTATTTT. Protein product: CASSLTLQQGSSTDTQYF.

The chain recombines TRBV6-5 with TRBJ2-7, with 7 bases matching TRBD2. This CDR3 has 14 amino acids. The V and J ends lost 7 bases and 2 bases, in that order; junction bases with no gene match: 8. The germline V gene encodes CDR1 MNHEY and CDR2 SVGAGI. CDR3 in amino acids: CASKQTSSTYEQYF. For the CDR3, the DNA is TGTGCCAGCAAACAGACTAGCAGCACCTACGAGCAGTACTTC.

This clonotype was counted at least ten times. The chain couples TRBV6-7 to TRBJ2-1; D call uncertain. TRBV6-7 is sorted into the ORF group, with uncertain function. The CDR3 loop spans 13 amino acids. V was clipped by 5 bases and J by 4 bases, with 9 bases between them. The CDR3 nucleotides are TGTGCCAGCAGTGCTAATATGTACAATGAGCAGTTCTTC. Translation gives CASSANMYNEQFF.

This clonotype occurred many times. The rearrangement uses TRBV9 and TRBJ2-1; D not resolved. Between the trimmed V and J ends, which lost 0 bases and 4 bases, there was a span of 11 bases. The CDR3 spans 15 residues. From germline, CDR1 is SGDLS and CDR2 YYNGEE. In nucleotides, the CDR3 is TGTGCCAGCAGCGTAGCGTTCTCACTATACAATGAGCAGTTCTTC. Protein product: CASSVAFSLYNEQFF.

This clonotype was seen a handful of times. A read error may account for a junction end that differs from germline. The rearrangement joins TRBV11-2 to TRBJ2-3; TRBD2 aligns across 7 bases. CDR3 length equals 14 residues. In germline, CDR1 is SGHAT, CDR2 FQNNGV. The CDR3 spells CVSSTTREKDTQYF. The CDR3 region has the DNA TGTGTCAGCAGCACAACGCGGGAGAAGGATACGCAGTATTTT.

In this sample, this clonotype turned up many times. This rearrangement joins TRBV29-1 to TRBJ2-3; D ambiguous. The CDR3 is 15 amino acids. Germline V gene sequence: CDR1 SQVTM, CDR2 ANQGSEA. V was clipped by 2 bases and J by 2 bases, with 14 bases between them. The CDR3 DNA reads TGCAGCGTTGAAACATCCGACACCGCCACAGATACGCAGTATTTT. The encoded protein is CSVETSDTATDTQYF.

This clonotype was seen repeatedly, ten times or more. The chain employs TRBV7-8 and TRBJ2-5, with D possibly TRBD2 on 5 matching bases. CDR1 and CDR2 from the germline V gene are SGHVS and FQNEAQ. The CDR3 spans 15 residues. Trimming took off 3 bases at V and 1 base at J, with 12 bases between the two ends. The CDR3 reads CASSFGVGIQETQYF. In nucleotides, the CDR3 is TGTGCCAGCAGCTTTGGCGTCGGGATCCAAGAGACCCAGTACTTC.